The 6 T cell receptor beta chains below come from one sample, sequenced in a study of blood T cell repertoires in COVID-19. Produced via immunoSEQ multiplex PCR; TCRdb's table is partial and in-frame only. The table records fewer than 200,000 clones, about 84% of them present only once. The specimen was PBMCs or T cells enriched from blood (not recorded which). The receptors originated from a man aged 50-60 years who had recovered from COVID-19.

This chain connects TRBV5-1 to TRBJ2-1; tentatively, D is TRBD1 (7 bases). Trimming pared 5 bases from V and 8 bases from J, leaving 23 bases between. Germline V gene lookup returns CDR1 SGHRS and CDR2 YFSETQ. The CDR3 loop spans 16 amino acids. Here the CDR3 reads CASSTRQGPPGDEQFF. In DNA form, the CDR3 reads TGCGCCAGCAGTACCCGACAGGGCCCCCCGGGGGATGAGCAGTTCTTC.

The chain is built from TRBV3-1 (or the pseudogene TRBV3-2) and TRBJ1-2; D gene ambiguous. V lost 5 bases and J lost 4, with 14 bases in between. CDR1 LGHDT and CDR2 YNNKEL come from the germline V gene (reference sequence). The CDR3 is made up of 14 amino acids. The CDR3: CASSGRAGGYGYTF. CDR3 nucleotides: TGTGCCAGCAGCGGTCGGGCGGGTGGCTATGGCTACACCTTC.

The rearrangement joins TRBV5-1 to TRBJ1-6, with TRBD1 matching over 10 bases. The CDR3 sequence is 17 residues long. V dropped 2 bases and J dropped 7; count of bases not matched to a gene: 9. The germline V gene has CDR1 SGHRS and CDR2 YFSETQ. Here the CDR3 reads CASSFGTGALPNSPLHF. CDR3 nucleotide sequence: TGCGCCAGCAGCTTCGGGACAGGGGCTCTCCCGAATTCACCCCTCCACTTT.

In this sample, this clone turned up once. The chain is built from TRBV11-2 and TRBJ1-2; perhaps TRBD1 as D (6 bases). There are 14 residues in the CDR3. Germline V gives CDR1 SGHAT, CDR2 FQNNGV. V dropped 5 bases and J dropped 4 bases, with 14 bases sitting between them. As DNA, the CDR3 is TGTGCCAGCAGCAACCGGGACATTCGCTATGGCTACACCTTC. Encoded protein: CASSNRDIRYGYTF.

This rearrangement joins TRBV18 to TRBJ1-4, with D possibly matching TRBD1 (5 bases). Trimming pared 3 bases from V and 3 bases from J, leaving 23 bases between. The CDR3 has 19 residues. Germline-derived CDR1 and CDR2 are KGHSH and LQKENI. The CDR3: CASSPVAVGPGGANEKLFF. CDR3 nucleotides: TGTGCCAGCTCACCGGTCGCAGTTGGCCCCGGGGGGGCTAATGAAAAACTGTTTTTT.

The gene calls are TRBV5-5 and TRBJ2-7; D is possibly TRBD1 (6 bases). Trimming left V 4 bases short and J 0 bases short, with 17 bases between. This CDR3 is built from 16 residues. Germline CDR1 is SGHKS and CDR2 is YYEKEE (reference sequence). The CDR3: CASSPYPRQASYEQYF. CDR3 coding DNA: TGTGCCAGCAGCCCCTATCCCAGACAGGCCTCCTACGAGCAGTACTTC.